This TCR beta chain was sequenced for a study of blood T cell repertoires in COVID-19 (TCRdb year 2020). Background for the entire study: Samples covering the acute and convalescent phases of COVID-19 were provided by collaborators in the United States, Italy and Spain. The material from the prospective study consisted of cDNA or gDNA derived from T cells, B-cell-depleted T cells, or PBMCs. The dataset comprised deeply sampled blood TCRbeta repertoires from subjects exposed to, actively infected with, or recovered from COVID-19. The repertoires were released in a freely available public database meant as a resource for research on the immune response to SARS-CoV-2. The samples were drawn from two sources: the first 160 participants of the ongoing ImmuneRACE study, and 950 to 1,500 subjects contributed by 6 global collaborators. The sample metadata nearly always contained a de-identified subject ID, COVID-19 status, age in years and sex. HLA class I and class II types, where available, came from metadata supplied by the sample provider rather than from assay-based typing. Broad study findings and their caveats: How much clinical and demographic metadata was included differed by source and by participant, and the metadata was provided uncurated.

CDR1 and CDR2 (SGHDT, YYEEEE) derive from the germline V gene. Trimming takes 3 bases from V and 6 bases from J, and the germline ends sit 13 bases apart. The CDR3 runs 14 residues from the cysteine to the phenylalanine. Of the read, only the CDR3 DNA is kept; its 42 bases are in frame from base 1. One collaborating source in Seattle enrolled patients while the patients were actively infected and followed the patients over time throughout the course of disease. Each collaborating institution followed its own protocols to collect whole blood in K2EDTA tubes. For TCRbeta analysis, collaborator samples were shipped as frozen whole blood, as isolated PBMCs, or as DNA extracted from either sample type. The table lists this clone with a count of one. The antigen this receptor binds is unknown. Qualities for individual bases were not recorded, and no much larger clone is one base off. TCRbeta CDR3 regions were amplified from genomic DNA by means of the immunoSEQ Assay, a bias-controlled multiplex PCR. The authors' pipeline ran thus. Within the assay, amplification of reference gene primers was used to estimate how many nucleated cells each sample contained. To quantify the absolute abundance of each unique TCRbeta CDR3 rearrangement, sequence reads were collapsed and filtered. For each sample, productive Simpson clonality was calculated by taking the square root of Simpson's diversity index across productive rearrangements. Not all clones reach the TCRdb copy of this immuneACCESS table, which keeps in-frame sequences only. Checked studies attribute under half of the gap to unresolved V genes and leave the rest unexplained. V, J and clone size derive from that table, while D and trimming were established from the DNA sequence. Present in this sample are fewer than 650,000 clones, 85% to 90% of which were seen just once. The ten largest clones take up roughly 7.3% of the sample.

Material for sequencing was peripheral blood. The chain is made from TRBV5-6 and TRBJ2-1; TRBD2 is a possible D gene, resting on 5 matching bases. The TCR originated in a woman aged 45-59 years with COVID-19, enrolled during active disease. In nucleotides, the sequence is TGTGCCAGCAGCTCCCAGGACCGGGGCAATGAGCAGTTCTTC. Its protein reads: CASSSQDRGNEQFF.